This TCR beta chain was sequenced for a study of blood T cell repertoires in COVID-19 (TCRdb year 2020). Regarding the research as a whole: Collaborator samples came from the United States, Italy and Spain and covered acute and convalescent phases of COVID-19. Sample metadata almost always included a de-identified subject ID, COVID-19 status, age in years and sex. The repertoires were released in a freely available public database meant as a resource for research on the immune response to SARS-CoV-2. Where available, HLA class I and class II types were taken from metadata supplied by the sample provider and were not determined by assay-based typing. The material from the prospective study consisted of cDNA or gDNA derived from T cells, B-cell-depleted T cells, or PBMCs. The dataset comprised deeply sampled blood TCRbeta repertoires from subjects exposed to, actively infected with, or recovered from COVID-19. Samples were obtained from the ongoing ImmuneRACE study (first 160 participants) and from over 1,000 subjects provided by 6 global collaborators.

From its cysteine to its phenylalanine, the CDR3 spans 12 amino acids. Solely the CDR3 DNA is kept, with 36 bases framed from the first base. The germline V gene yields SNHLY for CDR1 and FYNNEI for CDR2. Here V drops 7 bases and J drops 6 bases, and the junction holds 6 bases not matched to any gene. Comment on this clone: The specificity of this receptor is unknown. Per-nucleotide qualities are absent, and no much larger clonotype sits a single base away.

TCRbeta CDR3 regions were amplified from genomic DNA using the immunoSEQ Assay, a bias-controlled multiplex PCR. As for the original processing: The number of nucleated cells in each sample was estimated from the amplification of reference gene primers within the assay. To quantify the absolute abundance of each unique TCRbeta CDR3 rearrangement, sequence reads were collapsed and filtered. For each sample, productive Simpson clonality was calculated by taking the square root of Simpson's diversity index across productive rearrangements. Entries here come from immuneACCESS through TCRdb and include only in-frame sequences with V and J called. Some clones fail to appear in such tables; in the studies checked, an unresolved V gene covers under half of the shortfall, and the cause of the remainder is unknown. That table gives V, J and clone size, and the DNA gave D and trimming. Recorded for this sample are hundreds of thousands of clones; about 89% of them occurred a single time. Roughly 8.9% of the sample belongs to the ten largest clones.

Participants in the prospective study were enrolled through a virtual design, were aged about 18 to 89 years, and lived in roughly 24 United States geographic areas. Cohort assignment in the prospective study relied on participant-reported clinical history from a screening survey and a study questionnaire. Recovered participants in ImmuneRACE Cohort 3 were defined by two consecutive negative NP/OP PCR tests, clearance by a healthcare professional, or resolution of symptoms. Mobile phlebotomists in the prospective study collected whole blood, serum and a nasopharyngeal or oropharyngeal swab from every participant. Additional blood draws and questionnaires over an approximately two-month period could optionally be provided by prospective study participants. Before DNA extraction, prospective study blood samples were shipped either frozen or at room temperature. The paper's findings and limits, for the study overall: The amount of clinical and demographic metadata varied by source and participant and was provided uncurated.

Sequencing used PBMCs or T cells enriched from blood (not recorded which). This sequence uses TRBV2 and TRBJ2-7, and 7 junction bases match TRBD1. The receptor comes from a woman aged 35 to 49 who had recovered from COVID-19. The DNA sequence is TGTGCCAGCAAAATTCACAGGGGCGAGCAGTACTTC. Its translation reads: CASKIHRGEQYF.